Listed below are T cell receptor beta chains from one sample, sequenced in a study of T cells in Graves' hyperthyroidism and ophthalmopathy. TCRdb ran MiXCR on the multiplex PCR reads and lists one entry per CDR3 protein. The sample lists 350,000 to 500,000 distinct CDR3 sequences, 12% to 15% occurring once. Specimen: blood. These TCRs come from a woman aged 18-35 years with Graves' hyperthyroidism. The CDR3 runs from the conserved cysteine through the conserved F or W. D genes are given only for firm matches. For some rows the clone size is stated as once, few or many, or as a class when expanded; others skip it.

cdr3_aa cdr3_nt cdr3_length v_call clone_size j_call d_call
CASSIYRDEQYF TGTGCCAGTAGTATCTACAGGGACGAGCAGTACTTC 12 TRBV28 - TRBJ2-7 -
CASSIQGGSSYNEQFF TGTGCCAGTAGTATACAGGGGGGTAGCTCCTACAATGAGCAGTTCTTC 16 TRBV19 few TRBJ2-1 -
CASSPLEKTGYGYTF TGTGCCAGCTCACCACTTGAAAAAACAGGCTATGGCTACACCTTC 15 TRBV18 many TRBJ1-2 -
CASRGTLAGVVNEQFF TGCGCCAGCAGGGGAACGCTAGCGGGAGTTGTAAATGAGCAGTTCTTC 16 TRBV5-1 many TRBJ2-1 TRBD2
CASVLKRERYDEQYF TGCGCCAGCGTCTTAAAGAGGGAGCGGTATGACGAGCAGTACTTC 15 TRBV10-1 many TRBJ2-7 -
CASSFVWGNTGELFF TGTGCCAGCAGCTTCGTGTGGGGTAACACCGGGGAGCTGTTTTTT 15 TRBV7-9 many TRBJ2-2 -
CASSSTGGGGNQPQHF TGTGCCAGCAGTTCGACAGGGGGGGGCGGCAATCAGCCCCAGCATTTT 16 TRBV6-1 - TRBJ1-5 TRBD1
CASSPAGANTEAFF TGTGCCAGCTCGCCGGCAGGGGCGAACACTGAAGCTTTCTTT 14 TRBV12-3/TRBV12-4 once TRBJ1-1 -
CASSRGTVAGNTIYF TGTGCCAGCAGCCGAGGGACAGTGGCTGGAAACACCATATATTTT 15 TRBV3-1 few TRBJ1-3 TRBD1
CRARENTEAFF TGCAGAGCGCGTGAAAACACTGAAGCTTTCTTT 11 TRBV20-1 many TRBJ1-1 -
CSARTRELYEQYF TGCAGTGCTAGAACCCGGGAACTATACGAGCAGTACTTC 13 TRBV20-1 few TRBJ2-7 -
CATSDSTRAGGYTF TGTGCCACCAGTGATTCCACCCGGGCAGGGGGCTACACCTTC 14 TRBV24-1 - TRBJ1-2 -
CASSYTPAVTKNIQYF TGTGCCAGCAGTTACACACCGGCGGTGACCAAAAACATTCAGTACTTC 16 TRBV6-2/TRBV6-3 - TRBJ2-4 -
CASSFWDRRDTQYF TGTGCCAGCAGTTTTTGGGACCGGAGGGATACGCAGTATTTT 14 TRBV28 many TRBJ2-3 -
CASATGAGNQPQHF TGTGCCAGCGCGACAGGGGCGGGCAATCAGCCCCAGCATTTT 14 TRBV7-9 - TRBJ1-5 TRBD1
CASRTEISNQPQHF TGTGCCAGCAGAACCGAGATTAGCAATCAGCCCCAGCATTTT 14 TRBV2 many TRBJ1-5 -
CSAQVSEQFF TGCAGCGCCCAAGTAAGTGAGCAGTTCTTC 10 TRBV29-1 few TRBJ2-1 -
CASSPLAGEGTDTQYF TGTGCCAGCAGTCCCCTAGCGGGAGAGGGCACAGATACGCAGTATTTT 16 TRBV6-1 - TRBJ2-3 TRBD2
CASRPPGTGNYGYTF TGTGCCAGCAGGCCCCCCGGGACAGGGAACTATGGCTACACCTTC 15 TRBV11-2 many TRBJ1-2 TRBD1
CATSDFGEGHTDTQYF - 16 TRBV24-1 - TRBJ2-3 -
CASSPQREIPDTQYF TGTGCCAGCAGTCCTCAGCGGGAGATTCCAGATACGCAGTATTTT 15 TRBV6-1 many TRBJ2-3 TRBD2
CASSVGQGIGELFF TGTGCCAGCAGCGTAGGACAGGGAATCGGGGAGCTGTTTTTT 14 TRBV5-5 many TRBJ2-2 TRBD1
CASSSENRGSSYEQYF TGTGCCAGCAGCTCGGAAAACCGGGGGAGCTCCTACGAGCAGTACTTC 16 TRBV11-2 many TRBJ2-7 -
CASSAIPLTGAGYTF TGTGCCAGCAGCGCCATCCCCTTGACAGGGGCTGGCTACACCTTC 15 TRBV28 many TRBJ1-2 TRBD1
CSASWDRVDQPQHF TGCAGTGCTAGCTGGGACAGGGTAGATCAGCCCCAGCATTTT 14 TRBV20-1 many TRBJ1-5 TRBD1
CAWSVYRQYSYGYTF TGTGCCTGGAGTGTATACCGGCAGTACAGCTATGGCTACACCTTC 15 TRBV30 - TRBJ1-2 -
CASSRVKGGDEKLFF TGTGCCAGCAGCCGGGTCAAGGGAGGGGATGAAAAACTGTTTTTT 15 TRBV7-2 many TRBJ1-4 -
CASSFGPSEGGYEQYF TGTGCCAGCAGCTTCGGTCCTTCAGAAGGAGGGTACGAGCAGTACTTC 16 TRBV7-6 many TRBJ2-7 -
CASRNGEGYEQYF TGTGCCAGCAGAAACGGCGAGGGGTACGAGCAGTACTTC 13 TRBV27 - TRBJ2-7 -
CASSEEREHSPLHF TGTGCCAGCAGTGAGGAAAGGGAGCATTCACCCCTCCACTTT 14 TRBV2 - TRBJ1-6 -
CASRRLSTWNTEAFF TGTGCCAGCAGGAGACTTTCGACCTGGAACACTGAAGCTTTCTTT 15 TRBV2 many TRBJ1-1 -
CASSRLAGVGNEQFF TGTGCCAGCAGTCGACTAGCGGGAGTGGGCAATGAGCAGTTCTTC 15 TRBV12-3/TRBV12-4 many TRBJ2-1 TRBD2
CSNRGDLYSYNEQFF TGCAGTAATCGAGGGGACTTATACTCCTACAATGAACAGTTCTTC 15 TRBV20-1 - TRBJ2-1 -
CASSPRLAVPNEQFF TGTGCCAGCAGCCCAAGACTAGCGGTTCCCAATGAGCAGTTCTTC 15 TRBV5-6 many TRBJ2-1 TRBD2
CASSLLRRGTAKNIQYF TGTGCCAGCAGCCTCCTTCGCAGGGGTACGGCCAAAAACATTCAGTACTTC 17 TRBV5-6 - TRBJ2-4 -
CASSYGGYWGYTF TGTGCCAGCAGTTACGGGGGATATTGGGGCTACACCTTC 13 TRBV6-5 many TRBJ1-2 -
CASRGGQGSFGGIGNEQFF TGTGCCAGTAGGGGGGGACAGGGGAGTTTCGGCGGGATCGGGAATGAGCAGTTCTTC 19 TRBV19 many TRBJ2-1 TRBD1
CASKPGLAGGGEQYF TGTGCCAGTAAACCGGGACTAGCGGGAGGGGGTGAGCAGTACTTC 15 TRBV2 many TRBJ2-7 TRBD2
CASSSEPSLQYF TGTGCCAGCAGTTCGGAGCCGAGTTTACAGTACTTC 12 TRBV12-3/TRBV12-4 many TRBJ2-7 -
CASSAWTAMGGYTF TGCGCCAGCAGCGCCTGGACCGCGATGGGCGGCTACACCTTC 14 TRBV5-1 many TRBJ1-2 -
CSARASAYEQYF TGCAGTGCTAGAGCCTCGGCGTACGAGCAGTACTTC 12 TRBV20-1 many TRBJ2-7 -